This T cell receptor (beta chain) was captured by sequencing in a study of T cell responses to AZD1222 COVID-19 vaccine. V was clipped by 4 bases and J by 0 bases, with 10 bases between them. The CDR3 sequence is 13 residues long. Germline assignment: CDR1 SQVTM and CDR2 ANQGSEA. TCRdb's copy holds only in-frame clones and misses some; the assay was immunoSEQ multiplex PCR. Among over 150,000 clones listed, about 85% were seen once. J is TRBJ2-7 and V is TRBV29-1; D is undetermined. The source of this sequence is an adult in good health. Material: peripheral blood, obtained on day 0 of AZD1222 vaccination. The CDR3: CSVVGSHSYEQYF. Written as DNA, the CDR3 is TGCAGCGTTGTGGGGTCTCACTCCTACGAGCAGTACTTC.